A selection of T cell receptor beta chains follows, all from one sample in a study of response to subunit inactivated influenza vaccine. TCRdb passed the RT-PCR reads through MiXCR, listing each CDR3 protein once. This repertoire shows roughly 500,000 distinct CDR3 sequences, less than 30% found once; its top ten account for approximately 2%. The source material was CD4+ T cells sorted from PBMCs, sampled 5 days after vaccination. All receptors come from a man aged 45-65 years who received an inactivated influenza vaccine. The CDR3 runs from the conserved cysteine through the conserved F or W. The D gene is left open where the match is weak. The size entry is marked missing in some rows and otherwise reads once, few, many or a size class.

CDR3nt: TGTGCCAGCAGTGGGGCCGGCAGGGGGCTTTACGAGCAGTACTTC
CDR3aa: CASSGAGRGLYEQYF
j_gene: TRBJ2-7
abundance: NA
d_gene: TRBD1
v_gene: TRBV28

CDR3nt: TGCGCCAGCAGCTTGGGGAATAATCAGCCCCAGCATTTT
CDR3aa: CASSLGNNQPQHF
j_gene: TRBJ1-5
abundance: NA
d_gene: NA
v_gene: TRBV5-1

CDR3nt: TGTGCCAGCGGGGACCCCTACGAGCAGTACTTC
CDR3aa: CASGDPYEQYF
j_gene: TRBJ2-7
abundance: few
d_gene: NA
v_gene: TRBV6-6

CDR3nt: TGCAGTGCGACAGGGGCTTTGGTAAACACTGAAGCTTTCTTT
CDR3aa: CSATGALVNTEAFF
j_gene: TRBJ1-1
abundance: NA
d_gene: TRBD1
v_gene: TRBV20-1

CDR3nt: TGTGCCACCTCCCGAAAACTAGCGGGAGTCGGGACAGATACGCAGTATTTT
CDR3aa: CATSRKLAGVGTDTQYF
j_gene: TRBJ2-3
abundance: NA
d_gene: TRBD2
v_gene: TRBV3-1

CDR3nt: TGTGCCAGCAGTCTACAGGGGCCAGAGACCCAGTACTTC
CDR3aa: CASSLQGPETQYF
j_gene: TRBJ2-5
abundance: many
d_gene: TRBD1
v_gene: TRBV12-3/TRBV12-4

CDR3nt: TGTGCCAGCACCGGGGGACTAGCGGATGGCTACGAGCAGTACTTC
CDR3aa: CASTGGLADGYEQYF
j_gene: TRBJ2-7
abundance: NA
d_gene: TRBD2
v_gene: TRBV12-3/TRBV12-4

CDR3nt: TGTGCCAGCAGCGAACTAGGCTATGGCTACACCTTC
CDR3aa: CASSELGYGYTF
j_gene: TRBJ1-2
abundance: few
d_gene: NA
v_gene: TRBV6-5

CDR3nt: TGTGCCAGCAGCTTAGCGCTTCTTTCCAGGGGCCACGAGCAGTACTTC
CDR3aa: CASSLALLSRGHEQYF
j_gene: TRBJ2-7
abundance: few
d_gene: NA
v_gene: TRBV7-2

CDR3nt: TGTGCCAGCAGTGAACCCTTCTTCCGGGGGGGGCAGTACAATGAGCAGTTCTTC
CDR3aa: CASSEPFFRGGQYNEQFF
j_gene: TRBJ2-1
abundance: NA
d_gene: TRBD2
v_gene: TRBV6-1

CDR3nt: TGCAGTGCGTCCCCGGGACGGAGCTACGAGCAGTACTTC
CDR3aa: CSASPGRSYEQYF
j_gene: TRBJ2-7
abundance: few
d_gene: NA
v_gene: TRBV20-1

CDR3nt: TGTGCCAGCATCGAAGGGTCGGGGGCAGGAGATACGCAGTATTTT
CDR3aa: CASIEGSGAGDTQYF
j_gene: TRBJ2-3
abundance: NA
d_gene: NA
v_gene: TRBV12-3/TRBV12-4

CDR3nt: TGTGCCAGCAGTGGGGACAAGAATTCACCCCTCCACTTT
CDR3aa: CASSGDKNSPLHF
j_gene: TRBJ1-6
abundance: NA
d_gene: NA
v_gene: TRBV25-1

CDR3nt: TGTGCCAGCAGTGAGCACGGCAGCTCCTACGAGCAGTACTTC
CDR3aa: CASSEHGSSYEQYF
j_gene: TRBJ2-7
abundance: NA
d_gene: NA
v_gene: TRBV12-3/TRBV12-4

CDR3nt: TGTGCCAGCAGCTTAGTGTATAGACCAAGGCAAGAGACCCAGTACTTC
CDR3aa: CASSLVYRPRQETQYF
j_gene: TRBJ2-5
abundance: NA
d_gene: NA
v_gene: TRBV7-9

CDR3nt: TGTGCCAGCGCTAACACCCCTAACTATGGCTACACCTTC
CDR3aa: CASANTPNYGYTF
j_gene: TRBJ1-2
abundance: NA
d_gene: NA
v_gene: TRBV28

CDR3nt: TGTGCCAGCAGCCATAGTCCCGTGCCCAGCACAGATACGCAGTATTTT
CDR3aa: CASSHSPVPSTDTQYF
j_gene: TRBJ2-3
abundance: NA
d_gene: NA
v_gene: TRBV7-9

CDR3nt: TGTGCCAGCAGCTTAGAAGGGACCGTGATAGGTGAAAAACTGTTTTTT
CDR3aa: CASSLEGTVIGEKLFF
j_gene: TRBJ1-4
abundance: few
d_gene: NA
v_gene: TRBV7-9

CDR3nt: TGTGCCAGCAGCGCAAGGGGGAACACTGAAGCTTTCTTT
CDR3aa: CASSARGNTEAFF
j_gene: TRBJ1-1
abundance: many
d_gene: NA
v_gene: TRBV7-3

CDR3nt: TGTGCCAGCACCCCTCGACAGGGGGCAGGCGGGGAGCTGTTTTTT
CDR3aa: CASTPRQGAGGELFF
j_gene: TRBJ2-2
abundance: NA
d_gene: TRBD1
v_gene: TRBV12-3/TRBV12-4

CDR3nt: TGCAGTGCTAACGATGAACGGCACTATGGCTACACCTTC
CDR3aa: CSANDERHYGYTF
j_gene: TRBJ1-2
abundance: NA
d_gene: NA
v_gene: TRBV20-1

CDR3nt: TGCAGTGCCACCAGGGACAACACCGGGGAGCTGTTTTTT
CDR3aa: CSATRDNTGELFF
j_gene: TRBJ2-2
abundance: NA
d_gene: NA
v_gene: TRBV20-1

CDR3nt: TGTGCCAGCAGCTCAGGTGGGCGCCAAGAGACCCAGTACTTC
CDR3aa: CASSSGGRQETQYF
j_gene: TRBJ2-5
abundance: NA
d_gene: NA
v_gene: TRBV3-1

CDR3nt: TGTGCCAGCAGCACGGAGAGCGGGGGCTACGAGCAGTACTTC
CDR3aa: CASSTESGGYEQYF
j_gene: TRBJ2-7
abundance: NA
d_gene: TRBD2
v_gene: TRBV7-2

CDR3nt: TGTGCCAGCCAGCGGGGCACAGATACGCAGTATTTT
CDR3aa: CASQRGTDTQYF
j_gene: TRBJ2-3
abundance: NA
d_gene: NA
v_gene: TRBV19

CDR3nt: TGTGCCAGCACCCTGGGGCAGGGCGCTGAAGCTTTCTTT
CDR3aa: CASTLGQGAEAFF
j_gene: TRBJ1-1
abundance: NA
d_gene: NA
v_gene: TRBV6-2/TRBV6-3

CDR3nt: TGTGCCAGCAGCTTAGCTAGACTGACGAACACCGGGGAGCTGTTTTTT
CDR3aa: CASSLARLTNTGELFF
j_gene: TRBJ2-2
abundance: NA
d_gene: NA
v_gene: TRBV7-2

CDR3nt: TGTGCCACCAGCAGAGTGATCCTGAGCTCCTACAATGAGCAGTTCTTC
CDR3aa: CATSRVILSSYNEQFF
j_gene: TRBJ2-1
abundance: NA
d_gene: NA
v_gene: TRBV15

CDR3nt: TGTGCCAGCAACCCCCAGCACAGGACGAACACTGAAGCTTTCTTT
CDR3aa: CASNPQHRTNTEAFF
j_gene: TRBJ1-1
abundance: few
d_gene: NA
v_gene: TRBV7-2

CDR3nt: TGCAGTGCTAACCCCCTCGGGGGGACCTACGAGCAGTACTTC
CDR3aa: CSANPLGGTYEQYF
j_gene: TRBJ2-7
abundance: many
d_gene: TRBD2
v_gene: TRBV20-1

CDR3nt: TGTGCCATCAGTGAGCGGGACGAGTACAATGAGCAGTTCTTC
CDR3aa: CAISERDEYNEQFF
j_gene: TRBJ2-1
abundance: NA
d_gene: NA
v_gene: TRBV10-3

CDR3nt: TGTGCCAGCAGCTTAAGTATTGGACTTCCCAGCAATCAGCCCCAGCATTTT
CDR3aa: CASSLSIGLPSNQPQHF
j_gene: TRBJ1-5
abundance: few
d_gene: NA
v_gene: TRBV7-8

CDR3nt: TGCAGTGCAAAACAAGCCGAGCAGTACTTC
CDR3aa: CSAKQAEQYF
j_gene: TRBJ2-7
abundance: many
d_gene: NA
v_gene: TRBV20-1

CDR3nt: TGCGCCAGCAGCTTGGAAGGGGAGAGATTGGAGACCCAGTACTTC
CDR3aa: CASSLEGERLETQYF
j_gene: TRBJ2-5
abundance: NA
d_gene: NA
v_gene: TRBV5-1

CDR3nt: TGTGCCAGCAGTTTATCCGAGACACAACCCCTCCACTTT
CDR3aa: CASSLSETQPLHF
j_gene: TRBJ1-6
abundance: few
d_gene: NA
v_gene: TRBV12-3/TRBV12-4

CDR3nt: TGTGCCAGCAGCTTAACGTTTGGACAGGGAAATGGCTACACCTTC
CDR3aa: CASSLTFGQGNGYTF
j_gene: TRBJ1-2
abundance: NA
d_gene: TRBD1
v_gene: TRBV11-2

CDR3nt: TGTGCCAGCAGTTTACGACTGGTAGGGACCCAGTACTTC
CDR3aa: CASSLRLVGTQYF
j_gene: TRBJ2-5
abundance: few
d_gene: NA
v_gene: TRBV12-3/TRBV12-4

CDR3nt: TGTGCCAGCTCACCGAGATGGACAGGGGACAATGAGCAGTTCTTC
CDR3aa: CASSPRWTGDNEQFF
j_gene: TRBJ2-1
abundance: NA
d_gene: TRBD1
v_gene: TRBV18

CDR3nt: TGTGCCAGCAGCCCTACCCCGACTAGCGGATACGAGCAGTACTTC
CDR3aa: CASSPTPTSGYEQYF
j_gene: TRBJ2-7
abundance: few
d_gene: TRBD2
v_gene: TRBV9

CDR3nt: TGTGCCAGCAGTTACTCGACCCTAGCGGGGGTTGAGCAGTTCTTC
CDR3aa: CASSYSTLAGVEQFF
j_gene: TRBJ2-1
abundance: NA
d_gene: TRBD2
v_gene: TRBV6-5

CDR3nt: TGCAGTCCCCGGGACATACAGAACACTGAAGCTTTCTTT
CDR3aa: CSPRDIQNTEAFF
j_gene: TRBJ1-1
abundance: few
d_gene: NA
v_gene: TRBV20-1

CDR3nt: TGTGCCAGTAGTATATCTGGGACACTGAACACCGGGGAGCTGTTTTTT
CDR3aa: CASSISGTLNTGELFF
j_gene: TRBJ2-2
abundance: NA
d_gene: NA
v_gene: TRBV19

CDR3nt: TGCAGTGCTAATCTTCCAGGTCGCTCCTACAATGAGCAGTTCTTC
CDR3aa: CSANLPGRSYNEQFF
j_gene: TRBJ2-1
abundance: NA
d_gene: NA
v_gene: TRBV20-1

CDR3nt: TGCGCCAGCAGCTTGGAGTCTTCGGAGACCCAGTACTTC
CDR3aa: CASSLESSETQYF
j_gene: TRBJ2-5
abundance: NA
d_gene: NA
v_gene: TRBV5-1

CDR3nt: TGTGCCAGCAGTTTGTGGGGGACAGCCACAGGCGGCTACACCTTC
CDR3aa: CASSLWGTATGGYTF
j_gene: TRBJ1-2
abundance: NA
d_gene: TRBD1
v_gene: TRBV12-3/TRBV12-4

CDR3nt: TGTGCCAGCAGCGTAAGCGGGGTGGGTACAGATACGCAGTATTTT
CDR3aa: CASSVSGVGTDTQYF
j_gene: TRBJ2-3
abundance: few
d_gene: TRBD2
v_gene: TRBV9

CDR3nt: TGTGCCACCAGTCGTGGGGACACCATATATTTT
CDR3aa: CATSRGDTIYF
j_gene: TRBJ1-3
abundance: few
d_gene: NA
v_gene: TRBV24-1

CDR3nt: TGTGCCAGCAGCCAAAACAGGGTCCGGGAGCTGTTTTTT
CDR3aa: CASSQNRVRELFF
j_gene: TRBJ2-2
abundance: few
d_gene: NA
v_gene: TRBV3-1

CDR3nt: TGTGCCAGCACCACGGGACAGGGCAATACGCAGTATTTT
CDR3aa: CASTTGQGNTQYF
j_gene: TRBJ2-3
abundance: few
d_gene: TRBD1
v_gene: TRBV12-3/TRBV12-4

CDR3nt: TGCAGTGCGAGTCGACCGGGCACAGATACGCAGTATTTT
CDR3aa: CSASRPGTDTQYF
j_gene: TRBJ2-3
abundance: NA
d_gene: NA
v_gene: TRBV20-1

CDR3nt: TGTGCCAGCAGTTTAAGAACAGGGATCTACAATGAGCAGTTCTTC
CDR3aa: CASSLRTGIYNEQFF
j_gene: TRBJ2-1
abundance: many
d_gene: NA
v_gene: TRBV12-3/TRBV12-4

CDR3nt: TGCAGTGCTAGAGGCTTCGACAGGGGGAATTCACCCCTCCACTTT
CDR3aa: CSARGFDRGNSPLHF
j_gene: TRBJ1-6
abundance: NA
d_gene: TRBD1
v_gene: TRBV20-1

CDR3nt: TGTGCCAGCAGCCCAAGAGGAGGAGCGGGGGGGAACACCGGGGAGCTGTTTTTT
CDR3aa: CASSPRGGAGGNTGELFF
j_gene: TRBJ2-2
abundance: few
d_gene: TRBD2
v_gene: TRBV7-6